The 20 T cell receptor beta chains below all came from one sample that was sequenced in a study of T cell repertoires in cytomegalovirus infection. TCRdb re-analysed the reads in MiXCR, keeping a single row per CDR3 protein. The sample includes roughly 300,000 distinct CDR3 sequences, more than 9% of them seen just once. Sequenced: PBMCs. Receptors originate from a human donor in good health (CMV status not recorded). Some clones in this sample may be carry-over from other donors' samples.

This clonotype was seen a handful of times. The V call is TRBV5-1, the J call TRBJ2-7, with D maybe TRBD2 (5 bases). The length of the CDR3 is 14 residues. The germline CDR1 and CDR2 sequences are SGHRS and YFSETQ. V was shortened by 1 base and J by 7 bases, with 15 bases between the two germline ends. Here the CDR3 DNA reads TGCGCCAGCAGCTTGACTGGCGTAACTAGTGAGCAGTACTTC. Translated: CASSLTGVTSEQYF.

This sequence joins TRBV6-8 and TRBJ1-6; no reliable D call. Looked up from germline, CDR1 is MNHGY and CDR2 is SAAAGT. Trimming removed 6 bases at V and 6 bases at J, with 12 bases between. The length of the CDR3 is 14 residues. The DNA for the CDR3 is TGTGCCAGCAGCCCATCCAGGCCTAATTCACCCCTCCACTTT. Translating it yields CASSPSRPNSPLHF.

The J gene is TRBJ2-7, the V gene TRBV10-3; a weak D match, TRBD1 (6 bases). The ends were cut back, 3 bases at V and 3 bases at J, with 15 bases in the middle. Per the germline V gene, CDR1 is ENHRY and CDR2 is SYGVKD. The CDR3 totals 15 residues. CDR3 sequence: CAISDISWTVYEQYF. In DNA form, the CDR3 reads TGTGCCATCAGTGATATAAGCTGGACAGTCTACGAGCAGTACTTC.

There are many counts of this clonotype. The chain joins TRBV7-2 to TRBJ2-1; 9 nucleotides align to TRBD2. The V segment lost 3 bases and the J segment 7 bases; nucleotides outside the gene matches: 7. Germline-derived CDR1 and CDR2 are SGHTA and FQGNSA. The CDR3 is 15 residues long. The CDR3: CASSLVAGDGNEQFF. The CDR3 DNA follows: TGTGCCAGCAGCTTGGTAGCGGGAGACGGTAATGAGCAGTTCTTC.

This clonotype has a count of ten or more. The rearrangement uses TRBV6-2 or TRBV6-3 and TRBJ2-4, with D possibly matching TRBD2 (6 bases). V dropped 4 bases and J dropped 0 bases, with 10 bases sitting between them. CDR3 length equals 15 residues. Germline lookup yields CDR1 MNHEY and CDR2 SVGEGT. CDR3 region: CASSSIAVAKNIQYF. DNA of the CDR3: TGTGCCAGCAGTTCCATAGCGGTAGCCAAAAACATTCAGTACTTC.

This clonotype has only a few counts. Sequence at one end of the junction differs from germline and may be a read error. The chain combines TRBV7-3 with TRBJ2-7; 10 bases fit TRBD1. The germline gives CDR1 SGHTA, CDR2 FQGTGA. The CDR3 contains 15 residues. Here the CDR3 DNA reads TGTGCCAGCAGCTCCCCGGGACAGGGGATCTACGGGCAGTACTTC. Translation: CASSSPGQGIYGQYF. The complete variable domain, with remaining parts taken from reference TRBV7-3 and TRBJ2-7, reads GAGVSQTPSNKVTEKGKYVELRCDPISGHTALYWYRQSLGQGPEFLIYFQGTGAADDSGLPNDRFFAVRPEGSVSTLKIQRTERGDSAVYLCASSSPGQGIYGQYFGPGTRLTVT.

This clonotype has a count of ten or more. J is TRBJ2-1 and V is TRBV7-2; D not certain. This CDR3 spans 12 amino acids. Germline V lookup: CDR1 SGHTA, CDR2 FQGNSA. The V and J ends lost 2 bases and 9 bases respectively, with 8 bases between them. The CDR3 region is CASSLPPSEQFF. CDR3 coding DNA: TGTGCCAGCAGCTTACCCCCTAGTGAGCAGTTCTTC.

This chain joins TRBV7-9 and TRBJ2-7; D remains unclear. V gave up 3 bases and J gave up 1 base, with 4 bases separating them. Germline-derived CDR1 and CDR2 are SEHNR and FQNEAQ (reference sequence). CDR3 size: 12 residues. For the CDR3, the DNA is TGTGCCAGCAGCTTCCCTTCCTACGAGCAGTACTTC. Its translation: CASSFPSYEQYF.

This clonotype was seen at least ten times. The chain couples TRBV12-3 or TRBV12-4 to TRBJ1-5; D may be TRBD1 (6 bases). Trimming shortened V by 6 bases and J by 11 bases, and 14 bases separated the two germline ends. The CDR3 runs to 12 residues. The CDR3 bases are TGTGCCAGCAGCCAACCCCAGGGGACCCAGCATTTT. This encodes CASSQPQGTQHF.

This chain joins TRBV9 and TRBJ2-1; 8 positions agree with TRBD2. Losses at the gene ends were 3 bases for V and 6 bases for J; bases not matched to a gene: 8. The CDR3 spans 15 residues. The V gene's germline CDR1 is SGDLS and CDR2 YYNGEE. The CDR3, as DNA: TGTGCCAGCAGCGCGAGCGGGAGACCTACCAATGAGCAGTTCTTC. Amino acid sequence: CASSASGRPTNEQFF. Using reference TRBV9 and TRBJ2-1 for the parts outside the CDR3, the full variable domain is DSGVTQTPKHLITATGQRVTLRCSPRSGDLSVYWYQQSLDQGLQFLIQYYNGEERAKGNILERFSAQQFPDLHSELNLSSLELGDSALYFCASSASGRPTNEQFFGPGTRLTVL.

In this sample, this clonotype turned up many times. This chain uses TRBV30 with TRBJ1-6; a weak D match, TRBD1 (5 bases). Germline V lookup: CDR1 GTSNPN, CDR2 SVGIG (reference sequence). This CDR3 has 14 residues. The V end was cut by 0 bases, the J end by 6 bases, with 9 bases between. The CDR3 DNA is TGTGCCTGGAGTGTCGGGACGTCTAATTCACCCCTCCACTTT. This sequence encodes CAWSVGTSNSPLHF.

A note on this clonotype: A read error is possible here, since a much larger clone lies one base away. This CDR3 is CVSSLQTPPGGYTF. The CDR3, as DNA: TGTGTCAGCAGCCTCCAAACACCTCCGGGGGGCTACACCTTC. The V and J genes are TRBV7-2 and TRBJ1-2; D ambiguous. Germline V gene lookup returns CDR1 SGHTA and CDR2 FQGNSA. The CDR3 has 14 residues.

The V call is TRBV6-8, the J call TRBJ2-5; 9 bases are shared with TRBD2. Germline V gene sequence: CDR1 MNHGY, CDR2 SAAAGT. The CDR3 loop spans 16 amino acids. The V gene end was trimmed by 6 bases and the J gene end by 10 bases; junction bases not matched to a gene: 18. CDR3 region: CASRCDGPSGVLIQYF. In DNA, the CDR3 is TGTGCCAGCAGATGCGACGGCCCTAGCGGGGTATTGATCCAGTACTTC.

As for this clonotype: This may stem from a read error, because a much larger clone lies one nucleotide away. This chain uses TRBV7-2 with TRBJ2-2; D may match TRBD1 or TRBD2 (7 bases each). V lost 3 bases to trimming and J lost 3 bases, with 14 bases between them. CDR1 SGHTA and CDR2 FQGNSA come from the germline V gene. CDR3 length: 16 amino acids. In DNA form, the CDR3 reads TGTGCCAGCAGCTTCAGGGGGGGGTGGTACACCGGGGAGCTGTTTTTT. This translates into CASSFRGGWYTGELFF.

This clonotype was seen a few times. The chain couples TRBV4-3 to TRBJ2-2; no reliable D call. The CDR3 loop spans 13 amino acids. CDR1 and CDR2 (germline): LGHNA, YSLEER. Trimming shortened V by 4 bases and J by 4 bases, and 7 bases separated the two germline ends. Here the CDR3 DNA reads TGCGCCAGCAGCCGGGCTAGCACCGGGGAGCTGTTTTTT. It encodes CASSRASTGELFF.

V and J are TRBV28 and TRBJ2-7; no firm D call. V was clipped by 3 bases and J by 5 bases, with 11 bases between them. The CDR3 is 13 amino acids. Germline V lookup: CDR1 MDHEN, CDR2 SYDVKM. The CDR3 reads CASSLFPRDEQYF. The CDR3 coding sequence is TGTGCCAGCAGTTTGTTTCCCCGGGACGAGCAGTACTTC.

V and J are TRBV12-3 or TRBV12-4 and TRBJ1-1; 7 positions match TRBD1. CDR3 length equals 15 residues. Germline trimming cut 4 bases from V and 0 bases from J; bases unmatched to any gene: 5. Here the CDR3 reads CASSYATGVNTEAFF. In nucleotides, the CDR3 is TGTGCCAGCAGTTATGCTACAGGGGTGAACACTGAAGCTTTCTTT.

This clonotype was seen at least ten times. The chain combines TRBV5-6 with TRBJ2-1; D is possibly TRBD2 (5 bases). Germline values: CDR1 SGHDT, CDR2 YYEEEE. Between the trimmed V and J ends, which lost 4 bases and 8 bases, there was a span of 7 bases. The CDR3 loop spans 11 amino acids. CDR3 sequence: CASSRRYEQFF. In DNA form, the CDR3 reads TGTGCCAGCAGCCGGAGGTATGAGCAGTTCTTC.

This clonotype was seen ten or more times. The CDR3 bases are TGTGCCAGCAGAAGTCAGAGCTCCTATAATTCACCCCTCCACTTT. Its translation: CASRSQSSYNSPLHF. This chain links TRBV12-3 or TRBV12-4 with TRBJ1-6; unclear D gene. This CDR3 region has 15 residues. The V and J ends lost 6 bases and 0 bases respectively, with 9 bases between them.

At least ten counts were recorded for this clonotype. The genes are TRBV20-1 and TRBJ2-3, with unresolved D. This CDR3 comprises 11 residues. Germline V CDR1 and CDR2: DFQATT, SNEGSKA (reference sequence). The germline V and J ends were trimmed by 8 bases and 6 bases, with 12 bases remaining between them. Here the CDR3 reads CSLLKWDTQYF. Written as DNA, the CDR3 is TGCAGTCTATTAAAGTGGGATACGCAGTATTTT.